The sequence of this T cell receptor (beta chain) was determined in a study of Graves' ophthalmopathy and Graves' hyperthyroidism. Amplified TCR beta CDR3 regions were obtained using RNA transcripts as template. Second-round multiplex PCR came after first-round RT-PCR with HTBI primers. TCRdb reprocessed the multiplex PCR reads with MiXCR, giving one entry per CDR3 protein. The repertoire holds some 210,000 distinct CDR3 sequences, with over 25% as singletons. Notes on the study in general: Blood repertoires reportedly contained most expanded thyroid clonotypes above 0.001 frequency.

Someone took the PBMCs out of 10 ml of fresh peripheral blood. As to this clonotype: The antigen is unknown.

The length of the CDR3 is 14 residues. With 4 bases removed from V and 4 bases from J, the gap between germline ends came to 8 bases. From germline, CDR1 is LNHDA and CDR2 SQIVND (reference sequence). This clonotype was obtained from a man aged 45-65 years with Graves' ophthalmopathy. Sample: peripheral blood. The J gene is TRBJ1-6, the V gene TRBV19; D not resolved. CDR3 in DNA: TGTGCCAGTAGTACCCAGGAGTATAATTCACCCCTCCACTTT. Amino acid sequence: CASSTQEYNSPLHF.